This passage covers 2 T cell receptor beta chains from one sample sequenced in a study of tumor-infiltrating lymphocytes in oesophageal squamous cell carcinoma (dated by TCRdb to about 2016). The library was prepared using PCR. TCRdb shows the sequencer as Illumina HiSeq 2000. Through fastp at Q25 and MiXCR, TCRdb rebuilt clones from the public reads, retaining in-frame beta chains. Merged by CDR3 protein, the rows form single entries marked with the most common genes and DNA. This sample has 10,000 to 15,000 distinct CDR3 sequences in its table, and 55% to 65% of those were observed once. The ten most abundant clones make up roughly 30% of the sample. Sequenced sample: esophageal tumor tissue. Receptors originate from a female donor with esophageal squamous cell carcinoma.

V is TRBV6-1 and J is TRBJ2-5; TRBD2 is a possible D gene (5 bases). CDR1 is MNHNS, CDR2 SASEGT, per germline. The CDR3 length is 13 residues. Trimming pared 7 bases from V and 1 base from J, leaving 10 bases between. The CDR3 DNA reads as TGTGCCAGCAAGACCGGGATCCAAGAGACCCAGTACTTC. Its translation: CASKTGIQETQYF.

The chain has TRBV9 and TRBJ2-1; 11 bases match TRBD1. The assigned J gene may be wrong: the sequence end matches TRBJ2-7 better. CDR1 and CDR2 (germline): SGDLS, YYNGEE. The CDR3 has 16 amino acids. CDR3 residues: CASSGQPGQGVYEQYF. The CDR3 region has the DNA TGTGCCAGCAGCGGACAACCGGGACAGGGGGTCTACGAGCAGTACTTC.